This is a list of T cell receptor beta chains from one sample in a study of CD8+CD57+ T cells in acquired aplastic anemia. TCRdb re-called the reads with MiXCR, one entry per CDR3 protein. The data hold about 120,000 distinct CDR3 sequences, with 55% to 60% observed a single time. Sequenced: sorted CD4+, CD8+, or CD8+CD57+ T cells (not recorded which) from PBMCs. These TCRs come from a human donor with aplastic anemia. Each CDR3 is given with its conserved first and last residue. D genes are given only for firm matches.

13,-,TRBV6-5,TRBJ2-3,CASSYSSTDTQYF
13,-,TRBV5-6,TRBJ2-1,CASSLGSDNEQFF
16,TRBD1,TRBV19,TRBJ2-1,CASGSGQGASYNEQFF
16,-,TRBV10-3,TRBJ1-1,CAISSDPVKKNTEAFF
12,-,TRBV2,TRBJ2-3,CASRLGTDTQYF
15,-,TRBV12-3/TRBV12-4,TRBJ2-5,CASSLAKDGQETQYF
16,-,TRBV28,TRBJ2-7,CASSLVLTGQTYEQYF
15,-,TRBV10-3,TRBJ1-5,CAISESTSGVWPQHF
13,-,TRBV2,TRBJ1-5,CASGRNENQPQHF
15,-,TRBV5-1,TRBJ2-7,CASSSGPPRVLEQYF
15,-,TRBV24-1,TRBJ2-1,CASSLELGARNEQFF
12,-,TRBV7-9,TRBJ2-1,CASSLSGSQSFF
16,TRBD1,TRBV19,TRBJ2-7,CASSILTGTGTYEQYF
13,-,TRBV7-9,TRBJ1-1,CASSSTVDTEAFF
15,-,TRBV15,TRBJ1-4,CATSRGRRVTEKLFF
11,-,TRBV7-2,TRBJ1-2,CASSSGMGYTF
15,TRBD1,TRBV2,TRBJ1-6,CASSVRDSRNSPLHF
12,-,TRBV29-1,TRBJ1-1,CSVNRLNTEAFF
14,TRBD1,TRBV2,TRBJ1-1,CASSAGGRDTEAFF
13,TRBD1,TRBV7-9,TRBJ1-2,CASSETGGYGYTF
17,-,TRBV7-3,TRBJ2-5,CASSSGLVGGNQETQYF
16,-,TRBV15,TRBJ1-5,CATSRDPRLSNQPQHF
14,-,TRBV15,TRBJ2-5,CATSRGGQLETQYF
14,-,TRBV7-6,TRBJ2-7,CASSLVRDSRERYF
18,-,TRBV20-1,TRBJ2-7,CSARDLNGGPRPDYEQYF
17,TRBD2,TRBV7-4,TRBJ2-3,CASSFATSGNRGVTQYF
13,-,TRBV6-1,TRBJ1-5,CASRLNSNQPQHF
18,-,TRBV5-1,TRBJ1-2,CASSLDLSDPLYKDGYTF
16,TRBD1,TRBV19,TRBJ1-1,CASRPGTGGAGTEAFF
15,TRBD2,TRBV7-9,TRBJ2-5,CASSTTRTSSGTQYF
12,-,TRBV25-1,TRBJ2-3,CASGTGPDTQYF
13,TRBD1,TRBV19,TRBJ1-6,CASTGTESSPLHF
19,TRBD2,TRBV4-1,TRBJ2-4,CVSSQDHSLAGVAKNIQYF
13,TRBD1,TRBV19,TRBJ1-1,CASSKGQGREAFF
16,-,TRBV10-3,TRBJ2-1,CAISESGGGGYNEQFF
15,TRBD2,TRBV11-1,TRBJ2-5,CASSFSGGAPETQYF
13,-,TRBV7-9,TRBJ2-5,CASSLGGGETQYF
14,-,TRBV20-1,TRBJ2-5,CSAREGQAQETQYF
14,-,TRBV2,TRBJ2-7,CASLRTGVTYEQYF
13,-,TRBV24-1,TRBJ1-2,CATSGFPNYGYTF
14,TRBD1,TRBV28,TRBJ2-7,CASSPTGGTYEQYF
14,-,TRBV27,TRBJ2-5,CASSPRTKQETQYF
16,-,TRBV9,TRBJ1-1,CASSVDSGDPTPEAFF
12,-,TRBV15,TRBJ2-1,CATSRGNGRGFF
13,TRBD1,TRBV20-1,TRBJ1-2,CRYRGQGAEGYTF
12,TRBD2,TRBV2,TRBJ2-7,CATEEGSGRLYF
14,-,TRBV25-1,TRBJ1-3,CASSDIFSGNTIYF
12,-,TRBV10-3,TRBJ1-2,CAISQPNYGYTF
14,TRBD1,TRBV19,TRBJ2-3,CASSTRQGPDTQYF
15,-,TRBV7-6,TRBJ2-3,CASSSTPGGTDTQYF
14,TRBD2,TRBV19,TRBJ2-7,CASSSASGTYEQYF
15,-,TRBV5-6,TRBJ2-5,CASSLAGDFIETQYF
14,-,TRBV9,TRBJ2-1,CASSPWDRINEQFF
14,-,TRBV10-2,TRBJ2-3,CASSGEFATDTQYF
12,-,TRBV2,TRBJ2-7,CASSRQEYEQYF
14,TRBD2,TRBV10-3,TRBJ2-1,CAISLAGAYNEQFF
13,TRBD2,TRBV6-1,TRBJ2-5,CASILWAGDGQYF
16,-,TRBV5-4,TRBJ2-5,CASSLASKGGQETQYF
14,TRBD1,TRBV2,TRBJ1-2,CASSRTGQGDGYTF
12,TRBD1,TRBV9,TRBJ1-2,CASQRGPHGYTF